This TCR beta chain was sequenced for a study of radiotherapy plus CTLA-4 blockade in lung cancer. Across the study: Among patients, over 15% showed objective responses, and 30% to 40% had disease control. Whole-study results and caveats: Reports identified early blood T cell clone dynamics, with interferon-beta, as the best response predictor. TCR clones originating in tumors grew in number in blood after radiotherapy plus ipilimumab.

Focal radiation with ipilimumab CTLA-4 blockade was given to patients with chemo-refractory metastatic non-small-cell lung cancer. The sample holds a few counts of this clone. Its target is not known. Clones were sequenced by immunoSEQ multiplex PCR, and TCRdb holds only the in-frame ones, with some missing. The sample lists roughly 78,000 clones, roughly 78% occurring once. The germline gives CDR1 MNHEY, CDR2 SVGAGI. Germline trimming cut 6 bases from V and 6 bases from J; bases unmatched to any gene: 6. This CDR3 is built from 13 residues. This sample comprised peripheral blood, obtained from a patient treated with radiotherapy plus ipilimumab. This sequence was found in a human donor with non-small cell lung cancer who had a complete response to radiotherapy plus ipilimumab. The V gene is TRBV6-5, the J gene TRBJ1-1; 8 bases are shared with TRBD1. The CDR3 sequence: CASSETRGPEAFF. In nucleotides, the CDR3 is TGTGCCAGCAGCGAAACCAGGGGGCCTGAAGCTTTCTTT.